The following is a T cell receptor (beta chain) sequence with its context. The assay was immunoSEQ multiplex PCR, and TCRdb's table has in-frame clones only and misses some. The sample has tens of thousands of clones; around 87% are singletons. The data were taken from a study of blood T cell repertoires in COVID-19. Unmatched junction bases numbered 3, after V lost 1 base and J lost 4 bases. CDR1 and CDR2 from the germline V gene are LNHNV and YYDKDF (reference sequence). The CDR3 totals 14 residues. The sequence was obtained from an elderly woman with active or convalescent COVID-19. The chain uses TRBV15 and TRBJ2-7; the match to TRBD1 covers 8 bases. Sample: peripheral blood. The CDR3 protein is CATSRAGGPYEQYF. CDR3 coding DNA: TGTGCCACCAGCAGAGCAGGGGGCCCTTACGAGCAGTACTTC.